The T cell receptor beta chain described here comes from a study of cytomegalovirus exposure and HLA in healthy donors. Donors were drawn from the roughly 120-subject validation cohort, separate from the 666-subject first cohort. The table came from immunoSEQ multiplex PCR; TCRdb's copy has only in-frame clones and leaves some out. In the table there are around 150,000 clones, 82% of which are singletons. The source of this sequence is a young man in good health and CMV-seropositive. Sequencing was carried out using PBMCs.

The CDR3 reads CASRKTGTDTQYF. The CDR3 DNA follows: TGTGCCAGCCGAAAGACAGGCACAGATACGCAGTATTTT. The chain is built from TRBV27 and TRBJ2-3; TRBD1 is a possible D gene (5 bases). V lost 8 bases, J lost 1 base, and 10 bases lay in between. Germline-derived CDR1 and CDR2 are MNHEY and SMNVEV (reference sequence). The CDR3 is 13 residues long.